Shown below are 31 T cell receptor beta chains from a single sample sequenced in a study of blood T cells in healthy people across ages (dated by TCRdb to between 2014 and 2017). The library was prepared using 5' RACE. Sequenced using an Illumina HiSeq 2500. A second PCR of roughly 7 to 11 cycles was performed with a sample-barcoded 5' primer and a J-beta primer mix. The public reads were reanalyzed by TCRdb: fastp trimming at Q25, MiXCR alignment, in-frame beta chains only. A single entry per CDR3 protein holds the most common genes and DNA from its merged rows. The sample contains 600,000 to 1,000,000 distinct CDR3 sequences, 58% of them found a single time. Over 20% of the sample comes from the top ten. The sequencing input was blood. The receptors derive from a man aged 25-45 years in good health.

The chain recombines TRBV11-2 with TRBJ2-2; 10 nucleotides match TRBD1. The germline CDR1 and CDR2 sequences are SGHAT and FQNNGV. The CDR3 runs 15 residues. With V trimmed by 5 bases and J by 7 bases, 7 bases remained unmatched. CDR3 residues: CASSPRQGASGELFF. CDR3 DNA: TGTGCCAGCAGCCCACGACAGGGGGCGAGCGGGGAGCTGTTTTTT.

The chain has TRBV12-5 and TRBJ2-5, with TRBD2 matching over 8 bases. CDR3 length equals 14 residues. J lost 4 bases, V lost 9 bases, and 10 bases had no gene match. Germline V gene data show CDR1 as LGHNT and CDR2 as FRNRAP. The DNA of the CDR3 is TGTGCTAGGGACCAATGTCTAGCGGGAGAGACCCAGTACTTC. It encodes CARDQCLAGETQYF.

The CDR3 here is CSARDPLGVYYEQYF. In DNA form, the CDR3 reads TGCAGTGCTAGAGATCCACTAGGAGTATACTACGAGCAGTACTTC. J is TRBJ2-4 and V is TRBV20-1, with D possibly TRBD2 on 5 matching bases. TRBJ2-7 matches the DNA end more closely, so the J call is doubtful. Per the germline V gene, CDR1 is DFQATT and CDR2 is SNEGSKA (reference sequence). This CDR3 has 15 residues.

The V call is TRBV12-3 or TRBV12-4, the J call TRBJ2-1; D might be TRBD2 (7 bases). The CDR3 is made up of 13 amino acids. V was cut by 9 bases and J by 13 bases, with 22 bases left in between. CDR3 bases: TGTGCCAGTCAACGAGGGGGGGAAGAGACCCAGTTCTTC. Protein: CASQRGGEETQFF.

The V call is TRBV20-1, the J call TRBJ2-1; D might be TRBD1 or TRBD2, each matching 6 bases. V was cut by 0 bases and J by 10 bases, with 31 bases left in between. Per germline, CDR1 DFQATT and CDR2 SNEGSKA (reference sequence). The CDR3 runs 19 residues. CDR3 in amino acids: CSARDSGQPPTPQGGEQFF. As DNA, the CDR3 is TGCAGTGCTAGAGATAGCGGACAGCCACCCACTCCGCAAGGTGGGGAGCAGTTCTTC.

The chain uses TRBV5-1 and TRBJ2-2; D gene unclear. Germline V gives CDR1 SGHRS, CDR2 YFSETQ. This CDR3 region has 14 residues. The V and J ends lost 4 bases and 4 bases respectively, with 11 bases between them. The CDR3 protein is CASSRDTLTGELFF. In nucleotides, the CDR3 is TGCGCCAGCAGCCGAGACACGCTCACCGGGGAGCTGTTTTTT.

This clonotype was seen only a few times. V is TRBV29-1 and J is TRBJ2-7; 9 bases match TRBD1. The J segment lost 5 bases and the V segment lost 5 bases, leaving 13 bases of the junction unmatched. Germline CDR1 reads SQVTM; CDR2 reads ANQGSEA. The CDR3 covers 15 residues. In DNA form, the CDR3 reads TGCAGCGTTAAACACCGGGACAGGGAAGTGGACGAGCAGTACTTC. It specifies CSVKHRDREVDEQYF.

This chain joins TRBV27 and TRBJ1-6; D not certain. Germline CDR1 reads MNHEY; CDR2 reads SMNVEV (reference sequence). The CDR3 length is 14 residues. The ends were cut back, 3 bases at V and 5 bases at J, with 8 bases in the middle. The CDR3 region is CASSLSLNNSPLHF. The CDR3 DNA follows: TGTGCCAGCAGTTTGAGTCTAAATAATTCACCCCTCCACTTT.

V and J are TRBV7-2 and TRBJ2-5; no clear D. CDR1 is SGHTA and CDR2 is FQGNSA in the germline V gene. The CDR3 is made up of 11 amino acids. V dropped 7 bases and J dropped 5 bases, with 8 bases sitting between them. CDR3 DNA: TGTGCCAGCACACCCCGGGAGACCCAGTACTTC. Protein sequence: CASTPRETQYF.

This clonotype was counted a few times. The chain carries TRBV19 and TRBJ1-2; the D is unclear. The CDR3 extends over 15 amino acids. Germline lookup yields CDR1 LNHDA and CDR2 SQIVND (reference sequence). Trimming left V 5 bases short and J 0 bases short, with 13 bases between. Here the CDR3 reads CASSREAEANYGYTF. CDR3 DNA: TGTGCCAGTAGTCGGGAGGCTGAAGCTAACTATGGCTACACCTTC.

The chain joins TRBV20-1 to TRBJ2-7; D gene ambiguous. The germline V gene encodes CDR1 DFQATT and CDR2 SNEGSKA (reference sequence). Trimming cost V 0 bases and J 2 bases, with 11 bases left between them. The length of the CDR3 is 14 residues. The CDR3 is CSARDRLETYEQYF. CDR3 sequence (DNA): TGCAGTGCTAGAGATCGCCTAGAAACCTACGAGCAGTACTTC.

The V call is TRBV5-1, the J call TRBJ1-1; perhaps TRBD1 as D (5 bases). The CDR3 has 16 amino acids. Germline lookup yields CDR1 SGHRS and CDR2 YFSETQ. V lost 0 bases to trimming and J lost 1 base, with 13 bases between them. Here the CDR3 reads CASSLGAGEANTEAFF. The CDR3 DNA reads TGCGCCAGCAGCTTGGGTGCGGGGGAGGCGAACACTGAAGCTTTCTTT.

This chain uses TRBV10-3 with TRBJ2-7; 12 nucleotides agree with TRBD1. Germline CDR1 reads ENHRY; CDR2 reads SYGVKD. V lost 0 bases to trimming and J lost 5 bases; unmatched junction nucleotides: 2. The CDR3 length is 15 residues. The CDR3 is CAISESGTGGNEQYF. The CDR3 DNA reads as TGTGCCATCAGTGAGTCCGGGACAGGGGGCAACGAGCAGTACTTC.

This rearrangement joins TRBV6-6 to TRBJ2-7, with 7 positions matching TRBD2. Per the germline V gene, CDR1 is MNHNY and CDR2 is SVGAGI (reference sequence). The ends lost 5 bases at V and 2 bases at J; junction bases unmatched: 12. CDR3 size: 16 residues. Here the CDR3 reads CASSPLGGVNAYEQYF. In DNA, the CDR3 is TGTGCCAGCAGTCCCCTTGGGGGGGTCAACGCCTACGAGCAGTACTTC.

This clonotype was detected ten times or more. V gene TRBV7-9 combines with J gene TRBJ2-3; 14 nucleotides match TRBD2. V shed 6 bases and J 6 bases; nucleotides not matched to a gene: 11. The CDR3 spans 17 residues. Germline CDR1 reads SEHNR; CDR2 reads FQNEAQ (reference sequence). Here the CDR3 DNA reads TGTGCCAGCAGTCCGATGCGGACTAGCGGGAGGTCCGATACGCAGTATTTT. It translates to CASSPMRTSGRSDTQYF.

The chain employs TRBV3-1 and TRBJ2-1; D is undetermined. The germline gives CDR1 LGHDT, CDR2 YNNKEL (reference sequence). With 1 base removed from V and 8 bases from J, the gap between germline ends came to 21 bases. The CDR3 covers 17 residues. The CDR3 nucleotides read TGTGCCAGCAGCCAAGTTTATCCTCGGCTACAGTTGGATGAGCAGTTCTTC. Its protein is CASSQVYPRLQLDEQFF.

In the case of this clonotype: With a much larger clone just one base away, this may be a read error. The J gene is TRBJ2-5, the V gene TRBV7-2, with 10 bases that match TRBD2. The CDR3 runs 14 residues. The germline V gene encodes CDR1 SGHTA and CDR2 FQGNSA. The CDR3, as DNA: TGTGCCAGCAGCCGGACTAGCGGCGAAGAGACCCAGCACTTC. This translates into CASSRTSGEETQHF.

The V call is TRBV18, the J call TRBJ2-4, with a possible D match to TRBD2 (7 bases). The J call could be wrong; TRBJ2-7 is a better fit for the DNA end. Looked up from germline, CDR1 is KGHSH and CDR2 is LQKENI. The CDR3 runs 13 residues. The CDR3 sequence is CASSLRGLYEQYF. CDR3 DNA sequence: TGTGCCAGCTCACTGCGGGGGCTCTACGAGCAGTACTTC.

This clonotype came up once. This CDR3 is CASSSPQGGLSEAFF. CDR3 bases: TGTGCCAGCAGCTCCCCACAGGGGGGGTTATCTGAAGCTTTCTTT. J is TRBJ1-1 and V is TRBV7-2; 8 bases map to TRBD1. CDR1 and CDR2 from the germline V gene are SGHTA and FQGNSA. V shed 4 bases, J shed 6 bases, and the junction held 10 bases outside the gene matches. This CDR3 is built from 15 residues.

This clonotype showed up just once. This rearrangement joins TRBV7-2 to TRBJ1-2; TRBD1 is a possible D gene (5 bases). The length of the CDR3 is 13 residues. In germline, CDR1 is SGHTA, CDR2 FQGNSA. V was shortened by 5 bases and J by 6 bases, with 13 bases between the two germline ends. The CDR3 sequence is CASSTDGTDGYTF. CDR3 DNA: TGTGCCAGCAGCACCGACGGGACGGATGGCTACACCTTC.

The chain has TRBV11-2 and TRBJ2-1; TRBD2 aligns across 14 bases. The CDR3 extends over 21 amino acids. With 4 bases clipped from V and 9 bases from J, the junction kept 23 bases outside the gene matches. Germline V CDR1 and CDR2: SGHAT, FQNNGV. CDR3 in DNA: TGTGCCAGCAGCTCCCCGGACGGGCTTACGGCGGGACTAGCGGGAGTGGGTGAGCAGTTCTTC. Protein sequence: CASSSPDGLTAGLAGVGEQFF.

In this sample, this clonotype turned up a few times. This chain joins TRBV2 and TRBJ2-1; the D gene is possibly TRBD1 (5 bases). V lost 5 bases and J lost 5, with 16 bases in between. The CDR3 covers 15 residues. Germline CDR1 is SNHLY and CDR2 is FYNNEI. The CDR3 region is CASSQKGPMDNEQFF. For the CDR3, the DNA is TGTGCCAGCAGTCAAAAGGGGCCCATGGACAATGAGCAGTTCTTC.

V is TRBV19 and J is TRBJ2-7; 8 bases line up with TRBD2. In germline, CDR1 is LNHDA, CDR2 SQIVND (reference sequence). The V and J ends lost 3 bases and 5 bases, in that order; junction bases with no gene match: 9. The CDR3 has 15 amino acids. The CDR3 sequence: CASSIITGGRHEQYF. The CDR3 DNA reads TGTGCCAGTAGTATTATAACGGGAGGGAGGCACGAGCAGTACTTC.

This clonotype was seen more than once but under ten times. The rearrangement joins TRBV29-1 to TRBJ2-3, with D perhaps TRBD1 or TRBD2 (5 bases each). V was clipped by 6 bases and J by 5 bases, with 9 bases between them. This CDR3 is built from 11 residues. Germline CDR1 SQVTM, CDR2 ANQGSEA. DNA for the CDR3: TGCAGCGTCCCTGGGGGAGATACGCAGTATTTT. Protein product: CSVPGGDTQYF.

This sequence joins TRBV7-2 and TRBJ2-7; D tentatively fits TRBD1 or TRBD2 (6 bases each). Germline CDR1 SGHTA, CDR2 FQGNSA. The CDR3 is made up of 13 amino acids. The V end was cut by 4 bases, the J end by 3 bases, with 10 bases between. In DNA, the CDR3 is TGTGCCAGCAGCTCCGGGGGCGGCTACGAGCAGTACTTC. It yields the protein CASSSGGGYEQYF.

V usage is TRBV13 and J usage is TRBJ2-7; D possibly corresponds to TRBD2 (5 bases). The V gene lost 0 bases and the J gene lost 5 bases, with 8 bases spanning the gap. This CDR3 contains 13 residues. Per germline, CDR1 PRHDT and CDR2 FYEKMQ (reference sequence). CDR3 region: CASSLGRENEQYF. CDR3 DNA: TGTGCCAGCAGCTTAGGTCGGGAAAACGAGCAGTACTTC. The whole variable domain, remainder taken from reference TRBV13 and TRBJ2-7, is AAGVIQSPRHLIKEKRETATLKCYPIPRHDTVYWYQQGPGQDPQFLISFYEKMQSDKGSIPDRFSAQQFSDYHSELNMSSLELGDSALYFCASSLGRENEQYFGPGTRLTVT.

This clonotype was recorded at least ten times. V usage is TRBV6-5 and J usage is TRBJ2-7, with TRBD1 matching over 11 bases. Looked up from germline, CDR1 is MNHEY and CDR2 is SVGAGI. Trimming cost V 6 bases and J 3 bases; bases outside gene matches: 4. This CDR3 is built from 14 residues. CDR3: CASSYGTGGYEQYF. The CDR3 nucleotides read TGTGCCAGCAGCTACGGGACAGGGGGCTACGAGCAGTACTTC.

V and J are TRBV20-1 and TRBJ2-5; possibly TRBD2 for D (6 bases). Trimming cost V 7 bases and J 2 bases, with 11 bases left between them. CDR1 DFQATT and CDR2 SNEGSKA come from the germline V gene (reference sequence). The CDR3 sequence is 12 residues long. CDR3 sequence: CSVAGKQETQYF. The CDR3 bases are TGCAGTGTGGCGGGGAAACAAGAGACCCAGTACTTC.

This clonotype was seen a handful of times. The V and J genes are TRBV5-5 and TRBJ2-7; weak D call: TRBD2 (6 bases). The CDR3 is made up of 16 amino acids. The germline V and J ends were trimmed by 2 bases and 7 bases, with 22 bases remaining between them. The germline gives CDR1 SGHKS, CDR2 YYEKEE (reference sequence). CDR3 in amino acids: CASSFYGGGAAREQYF. DNA of the CDR3: TGTGCCAGCAGCTTCTATGGCGGCGGGGCAGCTCGGGAGCAGTACTTC. The full variable domain, rest sourced from reference TRBV5-5 and TRBJ2-7, is DAGVTQSPTHLIKTRGQQVTLRCSPISGHKSVSWYQQVLGQGPQFIFQYYEKEERGRGNFPDRFSARQFPNYSSELNVNALLLGDSALYLCASSFYGGGAAREQYFGPGTRLTVT.

V gene TRBV6-5 combines with J gene TRBJ2-7; the D gene is possibly TRBD1 (6 bases). Germline V lookup: CDR1 MNHEY, CDR2 SVGAGI. V lost 10 bases to trimming and J lost 2 bases, with 15 bases between them. This CDR3 region has 13 residues. The CDR3 is CATHKQGPYEQYF. CDR3 sequence (DNA): TGTGCCACACACAAACAGGGACCCTACGAGCAGTACTTC.

This sequence joins TRBV15 and TRBJ2-5; 10 positions agree with TRBD1. The germline CDR1 and CDR2 sequences are LNHNV and YYDKDF (reference sequence). V trimming: 5 bases; J trimming: 5 bases; junction bases outside the gene matches: 5. The CDR3 spans 14 residues. DNA for the CDR3: TGTGCCACCAGCGCCGGGACAGGGGTTGAGACCCAGTACTTC. Protein: CATSAGTGVETQYF. Full variable domain (rest looked up from reference TRBV15 and TRBJ2-5): DAMVIQNPRYQVTQFGKPVTLSCSQTLNHNVMYWYQQKSSQAPKLLFHYYDKDFNNEADTPDNFQSRRPNTSFCFLDIRSPGLGDTAMYLCATSAGTGVETQYFGPGTRLLVL.